This T cell receptor beta chain comes out of a study of PD-L1 blockade in urothelial cancer. Study context: The researchers analyzed blood 3 weeks (second dose) and 6 weeks after treatment start.

From germline, CDR1 is MDHEN and CDR2 SYDVKM. This CDR3 is 17 amino acids long. V was shortened by 2 bases and J by 4 bases, with 18 bases between the two germline ends. Sequencing used immunoSEQ multiplex PCR; TCRdb keeps in-frame clones, though not all of them. The sample lists approximately 48,000 clones, approximately 88% occurring once. As for time point: pretreatment peripheral blood. The source material was PBMCs, sampled around atezolizumab (anti-PD-L1) treatment. The clonotype originates from an older woman with urothelial cancer. V is TRBV28 and J is TRBJ1-5; a weak D match, TRBD1 (5 bases). CDR3 sequence reads: CASSLSLNRIPNQPQHF. DNA for the CDR3: TGTGCCAGCAGTTTAAGTCTGAACAGGATCCCGAATCAGCCCCAGCATTTT.